What follows are 26 T cell receptor beta chains derived from one specimen sequenced in a study of OX40 agonist ivuxolimab in advanced cancers. Libraries came from the immunoSEQ multiplex PCR assay. TCRdb holds this immuneACCESS table with in-frame rearrangements only. Some clones are missing; in checked studies, unresolved V genes explain under half, and the rest has no known cause. Across this sample there are 70,000 to 85,000 clones, with more than 70% seen only once. Around 2.1% of the sample comes from the top ten. The source material was CD4+ or CD8+ T cells sorted from blood, sampled in a trial of the OX40 agonist ivuxolimab. Source of these receptors: an adult with an advanced solid tumor such as melanoma, head and neck, liver or kidney cancer.

The V gene is TRBV7-8, the J gene TRBJ1-3; no firm D call. The ends were cut back, 0 bases at V and 0 bases at J, with 9 bases in the middle. In germline, CDR1 is SGHVS, CDR2 FQNEAQ. The CDR3 extends over 16 amino acids. CDR3 residues: CASSLAGQNSGNTIYF. DNA of the CDR3: TGTGCCAGCAGCTTAGCAGGGCAGAACTCTGGAAACACCATATATTTT.

The genes are TRBV14 and TRBJ2-7; D may be TRBD2 (6 bases). Per the germline V gene, CDR1 is SGHDN and CDR2 is FVKESK. The CDR3 totals 13 residues. Deletions cut 4 bases from V and 3 bases from J, with 10 bases between. The CDR3 DNA is TGTGCCAGCAGCCGGGACTTTTACTACGAGCAGTACTTC. This gives the protein CASSRDFYYEQYF.

The chain recombines TRBV19 with TRBJ1-2; 8 bases line up with TRBD1. The CDR3 contains 13 residues. Germline loops: CDR1 LNHDA, CDR2 SQIVND (reference sequence). The trim removed 7 bases at V and 7 bases at J, leaving 8 bases unmatched. CDR3 in amino acids: CASTGRGHGGYTF. The CDR3 DNA reads TGTGCCAGTACGGGCAGGGGGCATGGTGGCTACACCTTC. Using reference TRBV19 and TRBJ1-2 for the parts outside the CDR3, the full variable domain is DGGITQSPKYLFRKEGQNVTLSCEQNLNHDAMYWYRQDPGQGLRLIYYSQIVNDFQKGDIAEGYSVSREKKESFPLTVTSAQKNPTAFYLCASTGRGHGGYTFGSGTRLTVV.

J is TRBJ1-5 and V is TRBV28; D may be TRBD1 (5 bases). V dropped 6 bases and J dropped 3 bases, with 12 bases sitting between them. The CDR3 consists of 14 residues. Per germline, CDR1 MDHEN and CDR2 SYDVKM. For the CDR3, the DNA is TGTGCCAGCAGCCAAACAGGTGTCAATCAGCCCCAGCATTTT. It is translated as CASSQTGVNQPQHF.

The rearrangement uses TRBV28 and TRBJ2-4; 9 bases are shared with TRBD1. The V and J ends lost 2 bases and 6 bases, in that order; junction bases with no gene match: 5. Germline lookup yields CDR1 MDHEN and CDR2 SYDVKM. The CDR3 has 15 residues. The DNA for the CDR3 is TGTGCCAGCAGTTTACACGGGACAGGGCGAAACATTCAGTACTTC. The encoded protein is CASSLHGTGRNIQYF.

J is TRBJ1-6 and V is TRBV28; 9 bases are shared with TRBD1. The CDR3 sequence is 17 residues long. V gave up 2 bases and J gave up 4 bases; unmatched junction bases: 6. CDR1 and CDR2 (germline): MDHEN, SYDVKM. The DNA of the CDR3 is TGTGCCAGCAGTTTAAGAGGGACAGGGCCTTATAATTCACCCCTCCACTTT. Translated: CASSLRGTGPYNSPLHF.

This clone has a handful of counts. The V and J genes are TRBV2 and TRBJ1-5; TRBD1 matches 7 bases. This CDR3 contains 14 residues. The V gene end was trimmed by 11 bases and the J gene end by 0 bases; junction bases not matched to a gene: 7. The germline V gene encodes CDR1 SNHLY and CDR2 FYNNEI. The CDR3 sequence: CASQGQYSNQPQHF. In DNA, the CDR3 is TGTGCCTCCCAGGGACAGTATAGCAATCAGCCCCAGCATTTT.

The chain couples TRBV6-1 to TRBJ1-2; D is ambiguous. Germline-derived CDR1 and CDR2 are MNHNS and SASEGT. CDR3 size: 12 residues. V gave up 7 bases and J gave up 1 base, with 7 bases separating them. CDR3: CASKDRNYGYTF. Here the CDR3 DNA reads TGTGCCAGCAAGGACCGTAACTATGGCTACACCTTC.

The V call is TRBV7-9, the J call TRBJ1-5; possibly TRBD1 for D (5 bases). From germline, CDR1 is SEHNR and CDR2 FQNEAQ (reference sequence). The CDR3 is 15 amino acids. The V and J ends lost 7 bases and 10 bases respectively, with 23 bases between them. The CDR3 DNA reads as TGTGCCAGCACCTCAGGGTCCCAGGAGGGCCTACCCCAGCATTTT. Translating it yields CASTSGSQEGLPQHF.

J is TRBJ2-5 and V is TRBV28, with D possibly matching TRBD2 (6 bases). The CDR3 extends over 15 amino acids. The ends were cut back, 4 bases at V and 5 bases at J, with 17 bases in the middle. CDR1 is MDHEN, CDR2 SYDVKM, per germline. CDR3 DNA: TGTGCCAGCAGTTCGGGACCCGGAGGGTTTGAGACCCAGTACTTC. Residues: CASSSGPGGFETQYF.

This chain uses TRBV7-3 with TRBJ2-2; 7 positions agree with TRBD1. The length of the CDR3 is 16 residues. Losses at the gene ends were 5 bases for V and 5 bases for J; bases not matched to a gene: 11. The germline V gene has CDR1 SGHTA and CDR2 FQGTGA. Written as DNA, the CDR3 is TGTGCCAGCAGCATCACAGGGGCCACCACTACCGGGGAGCTGTTTTTT. As protein: CASSITGATTTGELFF. Combining the CDR3 with reference TRBV7-3 and TRBJ2-2 gives the whole variable domain GAGVSQTPSNKVTEKGKYVELRCDPISGHTALYWYRQSLGQGPEFLIYFQGTGAADDSGLPNDRFFAVRPEGSVSTLKIQRTERGDSAVYLCASSITGATTTGELFFGEGSRLTVL.

This chain connects TRBV11-2 to TRBJ2-5; no clear D. The V end was cut by 2 bases, the J end by 5 bases, with 12 bases between. This CDR3 is 14 amino acids long. CDR1 is SGHAT and CDR2 is FQNNGV in the germline V gene. CDR3 region: CASSLSSLGETQYF. CDR3 bases: TGTGCCAGCAGCTTATCGAGCCTGGGGGAGACCCAGTACTTC.

This clone was observed once. The rearrangement uses TRBV7-3 and TRBJ1-2; D is perhaps TRBD1 (6 bases). Germline-derived CDR1 and CDR2 are SGHTA and FQGTGA. This CDR3 comprises 16 residues. V lost 5 bases, J lost 6 bases, and 22 bases lay in between. CDR3 region: CASSPLRTGIGDGYTF. The CDR3 bases are TGTGCCAGCAGCCCACTTCGAACAGGGATAGGCGATGGCTACACCTTC.

The chain combines TRBV2 with TRBJ2-7, with 9 bases aligning to TRBD1. This CDR3 is built from 15 residues. J lost 5 bases, V lost 4 bases, and 9 bases had no gene match. The germline gives CDR1 SNHLY, CDR2 FYNNEI. CDR3 sequence reads: CASSAGTGYLHEQYF. The CDR3 nucleotides read TGTGCCAGCAGTGCCGGGACAGGGTACCTCCACGAGCAGTACTTC.

V usage is TRBV9 and J usage is TRBJ2-2; TRBD1 matches at 9 bases. CDR1 is SGDLS, CDR2 YYNGEE, per germline. This CDR3 is built from 15 residues. Trimming at V came to 0 bases and at J to 4 bases, leaving 1 base not matched to a gene. CDR3 DNA: TGTGCCAGCAGCGTAGGGGACAGGGTCACCGGGGAGCTGTTTTTT. The encoded protein is CASSVGDRVTGELFF.

This clone was recorded only once. This same CDR3 is encoded by further DNA sequences in the sample. This chain connects TRBV28 to TRBJ2-7; no definite D call. CDR1 and CDR2 from the germline V gene are MDHEN and SYDVKM. This CDR3 has 11 residues. The germline V and J ends were trimmed by 5 bases and 2 bases, with 4 bases remaining between them. The CDR3 DNA follows: TGTGCCAGCAGTGGAGCCTACGAGCAGTACTTC. Protein product: CASSGAYEQYF.

This clone showed up just a few times. This chain connects TRBV5-5 to TRBJ1-1, with no clear D. Germline values: CDR1 SGHKS, CDR2 YYEKEE (reference sequence). The ends were cut back, 0 bases at V and 10 bases at J, with 10 bases in the middle. The CDR3 loop spans 12 amino acids. The CDR3 nucleotides read TGTGCCAGCAGCTTGGAAGTCCCCCCAGCTTTCTTT. It encodes CASSLEVPPAFF.

The V call is TRBV5-1, the J call TRBJ2-5, with D perhaps matching TRBD2 (6 bases). Germline CDR1 reads SGHRS; CDR2 reads YFSETQ. The CDR3 runs 15 residues. The V end lost 4 bases, the J end lost 4 bases, and 17 bases lay between the germline ends. CDR3 DNA: TGCGCCAGCAGCCCCGAGGGACTGGGGGGAGAGACCCAGTACTTC. Encoded protein: CASSPEGLGGETQYF.

In its sample, this clone was seen once. J is TRBJ2-1 and V is TRBV4-3; D is perhaps TRBD2 (7 bases). Between the trimmed V and J ends, which lost 0 bases and 4 bases, there was a span of 19 bases. From germline, CDR1 is LGHNA and CDR2 YSLEER. CDR3 length: 18 amino acids. In DNA form, the CDR3 reads TGCGCCAGCAGCCAAGAAGGGGGAGGGACCTCGATTTACAATGAGCAGTTCTTC. This codes for CASSQEGGGTSIYNEQFF.

The chain joins TRBV15 to TRBJ1-1; D is undetermined. CDR3 size: 15 residues. In germline, CDR1 is LNHNV, CDR2 YYDKDF (reference sequence). V lost 0 bases and J 7 bases, leaving 15 bases between the germline ends. The CDR3 DNA is TGTGCCACCAGCAGAGATTTTACACCGACGAGTGAAGCTTTCTTT. Translated: CATSRDFTPTSEAFF.

The V gene is TRBV28, the J gene TRBJ2-7, with D perhaps TRBD2 (6 bases). The V gene's germline CDR1 is MDHEN and CDR2 SYDVKM. Trimming cost V 6 bases and J 2 bases, with 14 bases left between them. CDR3 length equals 14 residues. In DNA, the CDR3 is TGTGCCAGCAGGTTGGGACTTAAGACCTACGAGCAGTACTTC. Protein sequence: CASRLGLKTYEQYF.

This clone occurred once. The V and J genes are TRBV7-2 and TRBJ1-5, with D uncertain. The germline CDR1 and CDR2 sequences are SGHTA and FQGNSA. The CDR3 length is 13 residues. The V and J ends lost 2 bases and 5 bases respectively, with 7 bases between them. CDR3 region: CASSLMGDQPQHF. As DNA, the CDR3 is TGTGCCAGCAGCTTAATGGGCGATCAGCCCCAGCATTTT.

The chain has TRBV5-8 and TRBJ1-1, with 8 bases matching TRBD1. Germline lookup yields CDR1 SGHTS and CDR2 YDEGEE. This CDR3 comprises 16 residues. J gave up 0 bases and V 2 bases, and 6 bases lay outside the gene matches. The CDR3 sequence is CASSFNRGYLNTEAFF. The CDR3 DNA reads TGTGCCAGCAGCTTTAACAGGGGGTACTTGAACACTGAAGCTTTCTTT.

V is TRBV14 and J is TRBJ1-1; D call uncertain. The germline CDR1 and CDR2 sequences are SGHDN and FVKESK. V was pared by 0 bases and J by 4 bases, with 9 bases between. The CDR3 has 14 amino acids. The CDR3 here is CASSQETGSTEAFF. CDR3 DNA: TGTGCCAGCAGCCAAGAGACTGGGAGCACTGAAGCTTTCTTT.

The chain combines TRBV5-4 with TRBJ1-4, with D possibly matching TRBD1 (6 bases). The V end was cut by 4 bases, the J end by 7 bases, with 14 bases between. Germline assignment: CDR1 SGHNT and CDR2 YYREEE (reference sequence). This CDR3 is 14 amino acids long. The CDR3 reads CASSPGGAGEKLFF. The CDR3 bases are TGTGCCAGCAGCCCCGGGGGGGCGGGTGAAAAACTGTTTTTT.

The genes are TRBV4-2 and TRBJ1-5; the D is unclear. CDR3 size: 15 residues. Deletions cut 0 bases from V and 1 base from J, with 7 bases between. Germline loops: CDR1 LGHNA, CDR2 YNFKEQ. The CDR3 spells CASSQDHVSNQPQHF. The DNA of the CDR3 is TGTGCCAGCAGCCAAGATCACGTCAGCAATCAGCCCCAGCATTTT.